This TCR beta chain was sequenced in a study of T-cell reconstitution after alpha-beta-depleted transplantation in children. Findings and caveats of the study: It was newly produced T cells that mostly accounted for T-cell counts and diversity one year after transplant. In patients about two months after transplant, alpha-beta T cells reportedly arose from several hundred expanded graft clones.

Unique molecular identifiers featured in how the TCRbeta library was prepared. Via MiXCR, TCRdb re-called the PCR reads, giving one row per CDR3 protein. The sample contains fewer than 550,000 distinct CDR3 sequences, more than 9.5% of which appear only once. This clonotype was observed many times. Its antigen is undetermined. The CDR3 is made up of 14 amino acids. V was shortened by 2 bases and J by 6 bases, with 15 bases between the two germline ends. Per germline, CDR1 SGHRS and CDR2 YFSETQ. The receptor's source is a female patient aged 2-10 years who had a stem cell transplant for aplastic anemia, so the T cells may come from the graft donor. The chain has TRBV5-1 and TRBJ2-7; the D is unclear. This specimen consisted of PBMCs, mostly from graft donor cells, obtained 180 days after TCRalphabeta/CD19-depleted stem cell transplant. The CDR3 DNA follows: TGCGCCAGCAGCTTACCCGGAAGTTCGGGCGAGCAGTACTTC. The encoded protein is CASSLPGSSGEQYF.